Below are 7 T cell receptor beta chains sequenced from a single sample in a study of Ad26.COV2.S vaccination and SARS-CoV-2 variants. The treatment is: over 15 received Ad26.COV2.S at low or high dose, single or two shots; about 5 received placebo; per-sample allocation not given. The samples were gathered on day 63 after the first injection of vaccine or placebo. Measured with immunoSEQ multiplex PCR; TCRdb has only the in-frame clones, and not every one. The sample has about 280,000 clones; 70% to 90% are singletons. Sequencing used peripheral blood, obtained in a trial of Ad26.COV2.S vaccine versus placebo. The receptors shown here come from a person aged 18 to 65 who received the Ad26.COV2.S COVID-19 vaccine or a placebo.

The CDR3 region is CASTPRGGNGYTF. The DNA for the CDR3 is TGTGCCAGCACCCCGAGAGGGGGGAATGGCTACACCTTC. The chain uses TRBV6-5 and TRBJ1-2; possible D gene TRBD1, 6 bases. The germline V gene encodes CDR1 MNHEY and CDR2 SVGAGI. The CDR3 has 13 residues. V lost 7 bases, J lost 6 bases, and 15 bases lay in between.

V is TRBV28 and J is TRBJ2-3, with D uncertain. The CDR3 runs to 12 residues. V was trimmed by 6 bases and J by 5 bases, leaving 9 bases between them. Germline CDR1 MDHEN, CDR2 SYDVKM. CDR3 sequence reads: CASRGNRDTQYF. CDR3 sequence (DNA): TGTGCCAGCAGGGGGAATAGAGATACGCAGTATTTT.

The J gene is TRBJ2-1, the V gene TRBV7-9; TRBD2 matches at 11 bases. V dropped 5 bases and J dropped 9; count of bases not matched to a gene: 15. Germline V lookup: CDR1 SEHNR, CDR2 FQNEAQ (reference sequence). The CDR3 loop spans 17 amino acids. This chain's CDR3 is CASSPAVGVAGGSEQFF. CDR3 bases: TGTGCCAGCAGCCCAGCAGTTGGGGTAGCGGGAGGGAGTGAGCAGTTCTTC. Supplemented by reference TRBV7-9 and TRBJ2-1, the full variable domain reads DTGVSQNPRHKITKRGQNVTFRCDPISEHNRLYWYRQTLGQGPEFLTYFQNEAQLEKSRLLSDRFSAERPKGSFSTLEIQRTEQGDSAMYLCASSPAVGVAGGSEQFFGPGTRLTVL.

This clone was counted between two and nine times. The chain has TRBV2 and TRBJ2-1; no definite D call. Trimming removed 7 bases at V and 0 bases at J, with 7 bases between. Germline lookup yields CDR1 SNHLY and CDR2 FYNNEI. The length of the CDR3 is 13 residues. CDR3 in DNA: TGTGCCAGCACCGCAGTCTCCTACAATGAGCAGTTCTTC. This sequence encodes CASTAVSYNEQFF.

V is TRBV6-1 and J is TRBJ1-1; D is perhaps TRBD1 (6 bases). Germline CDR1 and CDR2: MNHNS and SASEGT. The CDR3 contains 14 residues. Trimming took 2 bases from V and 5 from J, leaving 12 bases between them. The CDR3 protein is CASSETRGWTEAFF. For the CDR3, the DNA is TGTGCCAGCAGTGAAACCAGGGGCTGGACTGAAGCTTTCTTT.

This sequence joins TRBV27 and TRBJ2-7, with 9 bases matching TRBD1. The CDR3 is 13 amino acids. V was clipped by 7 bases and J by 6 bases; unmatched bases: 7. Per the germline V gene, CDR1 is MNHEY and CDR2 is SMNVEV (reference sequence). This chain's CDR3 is CASTTTGGFEQYF. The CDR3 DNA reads TGTGCCAGCACCACGACAGGGGGGTTCGAGCAGTACTTC.

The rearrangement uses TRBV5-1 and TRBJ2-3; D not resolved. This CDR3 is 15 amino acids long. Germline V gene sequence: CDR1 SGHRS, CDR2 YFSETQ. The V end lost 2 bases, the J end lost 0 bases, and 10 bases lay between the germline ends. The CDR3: CASSFSRTSTDTQYF. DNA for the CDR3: TGCGCCAGCAGCTTTTCCAGAACTAGCACAGATACGCAGTATTTT.